Below are 13 T cell receptor beta chains sequenced from a single sample in a study of blood T cell repertoires in COVID-19. Only in-frame clones appear in the TCRdb table, and some are missing; sequencing was by immunoSEQ multiplex PCR. The data show just over 35,000 clones, around nine tenths seen once. Sequencing was carried out using peripheral blood. The source of these receptors is a human donor in a cohort sampled during active COVID-19.

The chain links TRBV5-1 to TRBJ1-2, with 9 nucleotides matching TRBD1. Germline values: CDR1 SGHRS, CDR2 YFSETQ. The CDR3 totals 17 residues. J was trimmed by 0 bases and V by 4 bases; bases with no gene match: 10. The CDR3 DNA sequence: TGCGCCAGCAGCGGCACCGGGACAGGGCGGACTAACTATGGCTACACCTTC. This gives the protein CASSGTGTGRTNYGYTF. The full variable domain, in which reference TRBV5-1 and TRBJ1-2 provide the parts outside the CDR3, is KAGVTQTPRYLIKTRGQQVTLSCSPISGHRSVSWYQQTPGQGLQFLFEYFSETQRNKGNFPGRFSGRQFSNSRSEMNVSTLELGDSALYLCASSGTGTGRTNYGYTFGSGTRLTVV.

V usage is TRBV7-9 and J usage is TRBJ1-2; the D is unclear. The CDR3 extends over 14 amino acids. CDR1 and CDR2 from the germline V gene are SEHNR and FQNEAQ (reference sequence). V gave up 8 bases and J gave up 7 bases, with 20 bases separating them. In DNA form, the CDR3 reads TGTGCCAGCCCCTCCTCCGGCCCAGGAGGTGGCTACACCTTC. As protein: CASPSSGPGGGYTF.

The chain has TRBV7-9 and TRBJ1-4; perhaps TRBD1 as D (5 bases). The CDR3 is 14 residues long. Deletions cut 4 bases from V and 5 bases from J, with 11 bases between. Germline CDR1 and CDR2: SEHNR and FQNEAQ (reference sequence). CDR3 in amino acids: CASSSGLRNEKLFF. The CDR3 nucleotides are TGTGCCAGCAGCTCGGGACTGAGAAATGAAAAACTGTTTTTT.

The CDR3 spells CASSLGLAIYEQYF. The CDR3 DNA follows: TGTGCCAGCAGCTTGGGGCTAGCGATCTACGAGCAGTACTTC. The chain has TRBV5-6 and TRBJ2-7, with D maybe TRBD2 (6 bases). The CDR3 covers 14 residues. V was pared by 0 bases and J by 3 bases, with 10 bases between. Germline values: CDR1 SGHDT, CDR2 YYEEEE. Using reference TRBV5-6 and TRBJ2-7 for the parts outside the CDR3, the full variable domain is DAGVTQSPTHLIKTRGQQVTLRCSPKSGHDTVSWYQQALGQGPQFIFQYYEEEERQRGNFPDRFSGHQFPNYSSELNVNALLLGDSALYLCASSLGLAIYEQYFGPGTRLTVT.

The chain links TRBV5-4 to TRBJ2-5, with TRBD1 matching over 8 bases. J lost 1 base, V lost 4 bases, and 6 bases had no gene match. From germline, CDR1 is SGHNT and CDR2 YYREEE (reference sequence). The CDR3 contains 15 residues. CDR3 amino acids: CASSRGQGPQETQYF. The CDR3 nucleotides read TGTGCCAGCAGCAGAGGACAGGGCCCCCAAGAGACCCAGTACTTC.

This sequence joins TRBV5-1 and TRBJ2-5, with 11 bases lining up with TRBD2. There are 16 residues in the CDR3. The germline CDR1 and CDR2 sequences are SGHRS and YFSETQ. V gave up 0 bases and J gave up 4 bases; unmatched junction bases: 5. In nucleotides, the CDR3 is TGCGCCAGCAGCTTGGCACTAGCGGGGGCCCCAGAGACCCAGTACTTC. Translating gives CASSLALAGAPETQYF.

This chain connects TRBV18 to TRBJ2-2, with 8 nucleotides matching TRBD1. The J segment lost 2 bases and the V segment lost 3 bases, leaving 2 bases of the junction unmatched. This CDR3 contains 15 residues. Germline CDR1 and CDR2: KGHSH and LQKENI. The CDR3 reads CASSPTGVNTGELFF. CDR3 in DNA: TGTGCCAGCTCACCGACAGGGGTTAACACCGGGGAGCTGTTTTTT.

The chain is built from TRBV2 and TRBJ2-5; possibly TRBD1 for D (6 bases). V was trimmed by 3 bases and J by 2 bases, leaving 16 bases between them. Germline V lookup: CDR1 SNHLY, CDR2 FYNNEI. This CDR3 contains 16 residues. The CDR3 sequence: CASSERQALGQETQYF. DNA for the CDR3: TGTGCCAGCAGTGAGAGACAGGCCCTGGGGCAAGAGACCCAGTACTTC.

The J gene is TRBJ1-4, the V gene TRBV19; no definite D call. The CDR3 length is 11 residues. V was clipped by 3 bases and J by 6 bases, with 2 bases between them. Germline V lookup: CDR1 LNHDA, CDR2 SQIVND (reference sequence). In DNA form, the CDR3 reads TGTGCCAGTAGTATCTATGAAAAACTGTTTTTT. Translated, it gives CASSIYEKLFF.

The chain uses TRBV28 and TRBJ2-7, with 13 bases identical to TRBD2. The CDR3 spans 16 residues. CDR1 and CDR2 (germline): MDHEN, SYDVKM. Trimming removed 4 bases from V and 5 bases from J; junction bases left unmatched: 8. CDR3 DNA: TGTGCCAGCAGTTCGCGGACTAGCGGGGGAATCGACGAGCAGTACTTC. This encodes CASSSRTSGGIDEQYF.

The rearrangement uses TRBV29-1 and TRBJ1-1; TRBD1 aligns across 9 bases. This CDR3 has 13 residues. Trimming took 0 bases from V and 6 from J; bases not matched to a gene: 2. Germline CDR1 and CDR2: SQVTM and ANQGSEA. The CDR3, as DNA: TGCAGCGTTGAAGATCACAGGGGGCCTGAAGCTTTCTTT. Translation: CSVEDHRGPEAFF.

The chain carries TRBV3-1 (or the pseudogene TRBV3-2) and TRBJ1-2, with D possibly being TRBD1 (6 bases). V lost 0 bases to trimming and J lost 2 bases, with 10 bases between them. This CDR3 is built from 15 residues. Germline CDR1 LGHDT, CDR2 YNNKEL (reference sequence). In nucleotides, the CDR3 is TGTGCCAGCAGCCAAGAAGGACAGATGAACTATGGCTACACCTTC. Its protein is CASSQEGQMNYGYTF.

This clone was seen only once. The chain couples TRBV5-1 to TRBJ2-1, with 9 bases lining up with TRBD2. Germline V lookup: CDR1 SGHRS, CDR2 YFSETQ. The CDR3 length is 17 residues. V lost 0 bases and J lost 6; bases outside the gene matches: 10. The CDR3 here is CASSLAPGAGGFNEQFF. The CDR3 DNA reads TGCGCCAGCAGCTTGGCCCCCGGGGCGGGGGGGTTCAATGAGCAGTTCTTC.